Listed below are T cell receptor beta chains from one sample, sequenced in a study of cytomegalovirus exposure and HLA in healthy donors. The table came from immunoSEQ multiplex PCR; TCRdb's copy has only in-frame clones and leaves some out. Of 150,000 to 180,000 clones listed, approximately 80% are singletons. What was sequenced was PBMCs. These TCRs come from a woman between 40 and 50 years old in good health and CMV-seropositive. The CDR3 runs from the conserved cysteine through the conserved F or W. The D gene is left open where the match is weak. The size entry is marked missing in some rows and otherwise reads once, few, many or a size class.

CDR3 protein,CDR3 DNA,V gene,clone size,J gene,D gene
CASGPRNEQFF,TGTGCCAGTGGCCCGAGGAATGAGCAGTTCTTC,TRBV19,few,TRBJ2-1,NA
CASSDRQGTVGNEQFF,TGTGCCAGCAGTGACCGACAGGGAACAGTAGGCAATGAGCAGTTCTTC,TRBV6-1,NA,TRBJ2-1,TRBD1
CASSVGQGVDTQYF,TGTGCCAGCAGTGTAGGACAGGGAGTAGATACGCAGTATTTT,TRBV2,NA,TRBJ2-3,TRBD1
CASSLGLAGVAETQYF,TGTGCCAGCAGCTTAGGACTAGCGGGAGTGGCAGAGACCCAGTACTTC,TRBV7-9,medium-sized,TRBJ2-5,TRBD2
CASSWTSGSVDTQYF,TGTGCCAGCAGTTGGACTAGCGGGAGTGTGGATACGCAGTATTTT,TRBV2,NA,TRBJ2-3,TRBD2
CASSPPVSDTQYF,TGTGCCAGCTCACCACCCGTATCGGATACGCAGTATTTT,TRBV18,NA,TRBJ2-3,NA
CASTGGTEAFF,TGTGCCAGCACGGGGGGCACTGAAGCTTTCTTT,TRBV25-1,NA,TRBJ1-1,NA
CASSLSGRAADTQYF,TGTGCCAGCAGCCTCAGCGGGAGGGCCGCAGATACGCAGTATTTT,TRBV27,few,TRBJ2-3,TRBD2
CASSYQYGVNTEAFF,TGTGCCAGCAGCTACCAATACGGGGTGAACACTGAAGCTTTCTTT,TRBV11-2,NA,TRBJ1-1,NA
CASSPGTHKEKLFF,TGTGCCAGCAGCCCCGGGACTCATAAAGAAAAACTGTTTTTT,TRBV5-4,NA,TRBJ1-4,NA
CAISEGRGAYEQYF,TGTGCCATCAGTGAGGGGCGGGGCGCCTACGAGCAGTACTTC,TRBV10-3,NA,TRBJ2-7,NA
CASSSIPGLEGYEQYF,TGTGCCAGCAGTTCTATACCGGGACTAGAGGGCTACGAGCAGTACTTC,TRBV2,NA,TRBJ2-7,TRBD2
CASSDRGRAYGYTF,TGTGCCAGCAGTGACAGGGGGCGCGCCTATGGCTACACCTTC,TRBV6-5,NA,TRBJ1-2,TRBD1
CASSLGGRGQETQYF,TGTGCCAGCAGCTTGGGCGGGAGGGGACAAGAGACCCAGTACTTC,TRBV5-4,NA,TRBJ2-5,TRBD2
CASSRDLTRNSPLHF,TGCGCCAGCAGTCGAGATCTGACACGTAATTCACCCCTCCACTTT,TRBV5-1,NA,TRBJ1-6,NA
CASSRHRVRETQYF,TGTGCCAGCAGCAGACACAGGGTACGGGAGACCCAGTACTTC,TRBV21-1,NA,TRBJ2-5,NA
CASSPLGGTYEQYF,TGTGCCAGCAGCCCTTTGGGGGGTACCTACGAGCAGTACTTC,TRBV6-5,NA,TRBJ2-7,NA
CASNQVNSGNTIYF,TGTGCCAGCAATCAGGTGAACTCTGGAAACACCATATATTTT,TRBV28,once,TRBJ1-3,NA
CASPRVSGGLSYEQYF,TGTGCCAGCCCCCGGGTTAGCGGGGGGCTCTCCTACGAGCAGTACTTC,TRBV21-1,NA,TRBJ2-7,NA
CASSPPLGTQYF,TGTGCCAGCAGCCCCCCGTTGGGCACGCAGTATTTT,TRBV7-9,once,TRBJ2-3,NA
CATSRPGQGNSYEQYF,TGTGCCACCAGCAGGCCGGGACAGGGGAATTCCTACGAGCAGTACTTC,TRBV15,NA,TRBJ2-7,TRBD1
CASSSRLAGVSYEQYF,TGTGCCAGCAGTTCCCGGTTAGCGGGAGTCTCCTACGAGCAGTACTTC,TRBV27,NA,TRBJ2-7,TRBD2
CATSREVGVYGEQFF,TGTGCCACCAGCAGAGAGGTTGGAGTGTACGGTGAGCAGTTCTTC,TRBV15,NA,TRBJ2-1,NA
CASSQTTGHSYEQYF,TGCGCCAGCAGCCAGACTACGGGACACTCCTACGAGCAGTACTTC,TRBV4-1,NA,TRBJ2-7,NA
CASSEGGRGLGNQPQHF,TGTGCCAGCAGTGAAGGAGGCAGGGGCCTCGGCAATCAGCCCCAGCATTTT,TRBV6-1,few,TRBJ1-5,NA
CASSLVGALWNTEAFF,TGTGCCAGCAGCTTGGTGGGGGCCTTATGGAACACTGAAGCTTTCTTT,TRBV5-8,NA,TRBJ1-1,NA
CASSLATRGETQYF,TGCGCCAGCAGCTTGGCCACGCGGGGAGAGACCCAGTACTTC,TRBV5-1,NA,TRBJ2-5,NA
CAISEEYNYSGNTIYF,TGTGCCATCAGTGAGGAGTACAACTACTCTGGAAACACCATATATTTT,TRBV10-3,NA,TRBJ1-3,NA
CASSRGKGKGGNYGYTF,TGTGCCAGCAGTCGGGGAAAAGGGAAAGGGGGTAACTATGGCTACACCTTC,TRBV7-9,NA,TRBJ1-2,NA